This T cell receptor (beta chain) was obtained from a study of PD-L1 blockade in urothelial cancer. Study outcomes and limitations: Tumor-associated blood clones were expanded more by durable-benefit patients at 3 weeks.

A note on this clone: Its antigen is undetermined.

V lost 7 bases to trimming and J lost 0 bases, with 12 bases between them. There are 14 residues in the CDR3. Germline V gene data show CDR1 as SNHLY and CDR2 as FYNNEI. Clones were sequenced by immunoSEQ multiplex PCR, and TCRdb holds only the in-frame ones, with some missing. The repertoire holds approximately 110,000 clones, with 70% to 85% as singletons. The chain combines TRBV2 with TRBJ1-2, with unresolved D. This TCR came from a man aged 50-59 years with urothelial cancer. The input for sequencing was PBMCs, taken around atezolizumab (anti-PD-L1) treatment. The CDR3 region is CASTGYGANYGYTF. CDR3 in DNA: TGTGCCAGCACCGGGTACGGAGCTAACTATGGCTACACCTTC.